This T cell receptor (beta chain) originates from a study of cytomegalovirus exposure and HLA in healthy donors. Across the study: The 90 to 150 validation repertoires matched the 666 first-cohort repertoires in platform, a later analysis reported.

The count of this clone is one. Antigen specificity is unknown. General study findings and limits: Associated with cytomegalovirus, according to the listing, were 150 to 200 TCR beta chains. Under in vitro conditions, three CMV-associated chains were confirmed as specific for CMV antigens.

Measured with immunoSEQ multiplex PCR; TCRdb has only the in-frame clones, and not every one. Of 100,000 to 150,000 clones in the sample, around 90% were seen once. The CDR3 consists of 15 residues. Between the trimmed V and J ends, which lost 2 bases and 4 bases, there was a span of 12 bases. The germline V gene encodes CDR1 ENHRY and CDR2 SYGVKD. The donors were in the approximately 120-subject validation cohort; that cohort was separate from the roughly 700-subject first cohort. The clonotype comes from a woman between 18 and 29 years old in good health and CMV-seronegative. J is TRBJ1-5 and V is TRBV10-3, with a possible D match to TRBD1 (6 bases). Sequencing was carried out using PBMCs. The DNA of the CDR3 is TGTGCCATCAGTGAGACGGACAGATCGAATCAGCCCCAGCATTTT. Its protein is CAISETDRSNQPQHF.